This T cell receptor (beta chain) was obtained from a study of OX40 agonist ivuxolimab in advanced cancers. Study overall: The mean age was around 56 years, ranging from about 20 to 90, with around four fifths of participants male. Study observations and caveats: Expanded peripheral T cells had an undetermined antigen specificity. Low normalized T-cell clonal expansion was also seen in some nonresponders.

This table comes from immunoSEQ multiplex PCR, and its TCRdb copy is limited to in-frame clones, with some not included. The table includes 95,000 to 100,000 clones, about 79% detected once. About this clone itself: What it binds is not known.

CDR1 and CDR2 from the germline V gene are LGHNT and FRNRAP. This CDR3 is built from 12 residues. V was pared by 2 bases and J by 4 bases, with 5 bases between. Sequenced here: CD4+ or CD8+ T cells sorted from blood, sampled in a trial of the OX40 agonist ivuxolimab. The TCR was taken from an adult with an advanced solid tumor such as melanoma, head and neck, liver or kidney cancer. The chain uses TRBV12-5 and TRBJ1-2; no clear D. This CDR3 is CASGLYAYGYTF. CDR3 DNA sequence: TGTGCTAGTGGTTTGTACGCCTATGGCTACACCTTC.